This TCR beta chain was captured in a study of cytomegalovirus exposure and HLA in healthy donors. Study conclusions and caveats: In an earlier analysis, about 87% or about 30%: the productive usage of most TCR beta V segments.

CDR1 is MGHRA, CDR2 YSYEKL, per germline. The CDR3 runs 15 residues. V was clipped by 8 bases and J by 3 bases; unmatched bases: 12. The PCR was carried out with 60 Vbeta primers and 13 Jbeta primers. The table came from immunoSEQ multiplex PCR; TCRdb's copy has only in-frame clones and leaves some out. In all, the sample yields tens of thousands of clones. With regard to this clone: Its cognate antigen is unknown.

This rearrangement joins TRBV4-1 to TRBJ2-7; 8 nucleotides line up with TRBD2. The sequenced sample consisted of PBMCs. This TCR derives from a man aged 40-55 years in good health and CMV-seronegative. The CDR3 here is CASSTAGSGVYEQYF. The DNA for the CDR3 is TGCGCCAGCTCCACAGCCGGTAGCGGGGTCTACGAGCAGTACTTC.